The 6 T cell receptor beta chains reported below all come from one sample, sequenced in a study of memory CD4+ T cells and cytomegalovirus serostatus. The sort gate was single viable CD3+CD4+CD8-CD45RO+ cells for memory CD4+ T cells. The table came from immunoSEQ multiplex PCR; TCRdb's copy has only in-frame clones and leaves some out. The sample carries around 60,000 clones, 77% recorded once. Sequenced input: memory CD4+ T cells from blood. The receptors were sampled from an adult in good health and CMV-seronegative.

V usage is TRBV30 and J usage is TRBJ2-1; 8 bases map to TRBD2. The ends lost 1 base at V and 3 bases at J; junction bases unmatched: 2. Germline lookup yields CDR1 GTSNPN and CDR2 SVGIG (reference sequence). This CDR3 has 14 residues. The CDR3 spells CAWSGRGGYNEQFF. In DNA, the CDR3 is TGTGCCTGGAGTGGACGGGGGGGCTACAATGAGCAGTTCTTC.

This chain links TRBV7-3 with TRBJ1-1, with a possible D match to TRBD1 (5 bases). Germline CDR1 is SGHTA and CDR2 is FQGTGA. The CDR3 length is 13 residues. Trimming removed 5 bases from V and 6 bases from J, with 13 bases in between. CDR3 amino acids: CASSRGTVAEAFF. CDR3 nucleotides: TGTGCCAGCAGCCGCGGGACCGTTGCTGAAGCTTTCTTT.

The chain carries TRBV5-1 and TRBJ1-1; no definite D call. The V gene's germline CDR1 is SGHRS and CDR2 YFSETQ. The CDR3 is 14 residues long. Trimming shortened V by 0 bases and J by 5 bases, and 11 bases separated the two germline ends. CDR3 protein: CASSLEQVRTEAFF. The CDR3 region has the DNA TGCGCCAGCAGCTTGGAGCAGGTCAGGACTGAAGCTTTCTTT.

This clone was seen a single time. The chain combines TRBV10-3 with TRBJ2-1; D call uncertain. The germline V and J ends were trimmed by 0 bases and 6 bases, with 9 bases remaining between them. Germline assignment: CDR1 ENHRY and CDR2 SYGVKD. There are 14 residues in the CDR3. CDR3 in DNA: TGTGCCATCAGTGAGTCGGTAACGATCAATGAGCAGTTCTTC. This gives the protein CAISESVTINEQFF.

The chain is built from TRBV20-1 and TRBJ1-4; D remains unclear. Trimming pared 5 bases from V and 4 bases from J, leaving 5 bases between. The CDR3 is 11 residues long. CDR1 and CDR2 (germline): DFQATT, SNEGSKA (reference sequence). DNA of the CDR3: TGCAGTGCTCTCTATAATGAAAAACTGTTTTTT. Its protein product is CSALYNEKLFF.

V gene TRBV7-9 combines with J gene TRBJ2-7; 10 bases line up with TRBD2. Germline CDR1 is SEHNR and CDR2 is FQNEAQ (reference sequence). The CDR3 runs to 17 residues. V was clipped by 5 bases and J by 0 bases; unmatched bases: 10. CDR3 sequence reads: CASSGGLAEKSSYEQYF. The CDR3 DNA reads TGTGCCAGCAGCGGTGGACTAGCGGAGAAGAGCTCCTACGAGCAGTACTTC. Full variable domain (outside the CDR3, taken from reference TRBV7-9 and TRBJ2-7): DTGVSQNPRHKITKRGQNVTFRCDPISEHNRLYWYRQTLGQGPEFLTYFQNEAQLEKSRLLSDRFSAERPKGSFSTLEIQRTEQGDSAMYLCASSGGLAEKSSYEQYFGPGTRLTVT.